One and the same sample provided the 9 T cell receptor beta chains below, sequenced in a study of blood T cell repertoires in COVID-19. The method was immunoSEQ multiplex PCR; TCRdb's version includes in-frame clones alone and lacks a portion of them. Here the sample spans around 450,000 clones, 87% being singletons. The sequencing sample was made of PBMCs or T cells enriched from blood (not recorded which). These receptors all come from a woman aged 18-29 years who had recovered from COVID-19.

The V gene is TRBV30, the J gene TRBJ1-2; 8 bases fit TRBD1. From germline, CDR1 is GTSNPN and CDR2 SVGIG (reference sequence). The V gene end was trimmed by 2 bases and the J gene end by 4 bases; junction bases not matched to a gene: 9. The CDR3 has 15 amino acids. DNA of the CDR3: TGTGCCTGGAGTCTTACCAGAACAGGGGGCTATGGCTACACCTTC. This codes for CAWSLTRTGGYGYTF.

This clone was picked up one time. The rearrangement links TRBV5-4 to TRBJ2-3; 7 nucleotides match TRBD2. The CDR3 loop spans 15 amino acids. The V and J ends lost 6 bases and 1 base, in that order; junction bases with no gene match: 8. Germline V gene data show CDR1 as SGHNT and CDR2 as YYREEE (reference sequence). The CDR3 region has the DNA TGTGCCAGCACCCTTACTCGGGGGGGCACAGATACGCAGTATTTT. Its translation: CASTLTRGGTDTQYF.

The chain has TRBV5-6 and TRBJ1-4; no definite D call. CDR3 length equals 15 residues. Trimming removed 3 bases at V and 0 bases at J, with 9 bases between. CDR1 and CDR2 (germline): SGHDT, YYEEEE. In nucleotides, the CDR3 is TGTGCCAGCAGCTGGGGAGTTGCAACTAATGAAAAACTGTTTTTT. As protein: CASSWGVATNEKLFF.

This clone was seen a few times. V usage is TRBV10-2 and J usage is TRBJ2-3; maybe TRBD2 (5 bases). The CDR3 loop spans 11 amino acids. V lost 3 bases and J 8 bases, leaving 6 bases between the germline ends. Germline-derived CDR1 and CDR2 are WSHSY and SAAADI. CDR3 protein: CASSDRGTQYF. CDR3 bases: TGCGCCAGCAGTGATCGGGGTACGCAGTATTTT.

This rearrangement joins TRBV4-2 to TRBJ2-7; D is possibly TRBD2 (6 bases). The germline V gene encodes CDR1 LGHNA and CDR2 YNFKEQ. The CDR3 runs to 15 residues. V was shortened by 0 bases and J by 3 bases, with 12 bases between the two germline ends. As DNA, the CDR3 is TGTGCCAGCAGCCAAGATTATTCGGGGGTCTACGAGCAGTACTTC. Translation: CASSQDYSGVYEQYF.

The chain is built from TRBV10-3 and TRBJ1-1; 9 bases are a match to TRBD1. V lost 10 bases and J lost 5; bases outside the gene matches: 8. CDR3 length: 13 residues. Germline loops: CDR1 ENHRY, CDR2 SYGVKD. CDR3 protein: CASEGQGNTEAFF. DNA of the CDR3: TGTGCCAGCGAAGGACAGGGGAATACTGAAGCTTTCTTT.

This clone was seen a few times. The chain is built from TRBV10-3 and TRBJ1-4; no reliable D call. Germline CDR1 is ENHRY and CDR2 is SYGVKD. Trimming stripped 9 bases from V and 0 bases from J, with 17 bases between. The CDR3 totals 16 residues. The CDR3 DNA reads TGTGCCATTTCGGGGAGCATCGGCTCAACTAATGAAAAACTGTTTTTT. It specifies CAISGSIGSTNEKLFF.

The CDR3 DNA reads as TGTGCCAGCAGTTTACGGTACCAATCGTCCTACGAGCAGTACTTC. It encodes CASSLRYQSSYEQYF. The chain joins TRBV27 to TRBJ2-7; D not resolved. Germline V gene lookup returns CDR1 MNHEY and CDR2 SMNVEV (reference sequence). The CDR3 loop spans 15 amino acids. Trimming removed 2 bases from V and 1 base from J, with 12 bases in between.

The chain joins TRBV21-1 to TRBJ2-6; the table's D gene call, TRBD1, was not cross checked with the DNA. TRBV21-1 is a pseudogene segment. The CDR3 totals 18 residues. The CDR3 DNA reads as TGTGCCAGCAGCGCCCGGGACAGGAACTTCTCTGGGGCCAACGTCCTGACTTTC. This encodes CASSARDRNFSGANVLTF.